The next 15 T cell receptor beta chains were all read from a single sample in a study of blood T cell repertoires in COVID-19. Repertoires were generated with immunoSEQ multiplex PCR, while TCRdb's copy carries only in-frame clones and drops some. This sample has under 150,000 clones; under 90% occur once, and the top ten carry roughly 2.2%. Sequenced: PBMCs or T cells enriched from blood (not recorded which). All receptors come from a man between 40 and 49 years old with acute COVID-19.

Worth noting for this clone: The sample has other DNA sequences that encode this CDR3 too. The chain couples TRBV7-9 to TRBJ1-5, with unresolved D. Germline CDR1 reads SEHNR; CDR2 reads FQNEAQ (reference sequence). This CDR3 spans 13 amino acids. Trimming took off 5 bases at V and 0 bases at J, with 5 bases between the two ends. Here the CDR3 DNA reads TGTGCCAGCAGCCAGGATAGCAATCAGCCCCAGCATTTT. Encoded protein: CASSQDSNQPQHF.

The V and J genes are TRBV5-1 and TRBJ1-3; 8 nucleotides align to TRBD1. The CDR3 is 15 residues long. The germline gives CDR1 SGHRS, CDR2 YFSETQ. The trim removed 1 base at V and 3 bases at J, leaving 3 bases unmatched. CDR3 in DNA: TGCGCCAGCAGCTTGACAGGGGGTGGTGGAAACACCATATATTTT. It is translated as CASSLTGGGGNTIYF.

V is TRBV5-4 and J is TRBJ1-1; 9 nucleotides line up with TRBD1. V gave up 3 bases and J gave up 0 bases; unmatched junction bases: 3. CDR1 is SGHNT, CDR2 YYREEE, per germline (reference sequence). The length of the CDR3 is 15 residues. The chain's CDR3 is CASSSGTGLNTEAFF. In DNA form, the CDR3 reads TGTGCCAGCAGCTCTGGGACAGGGTTGAACACTGAAGCTTTCTTT.

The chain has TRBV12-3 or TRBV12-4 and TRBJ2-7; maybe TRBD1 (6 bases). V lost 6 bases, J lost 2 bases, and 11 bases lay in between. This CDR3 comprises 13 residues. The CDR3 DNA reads TGTGCCAGCAGCCCTACAGGGCCCTACGAGCAGTACTTC. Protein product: CASSPTGPYEQYF.

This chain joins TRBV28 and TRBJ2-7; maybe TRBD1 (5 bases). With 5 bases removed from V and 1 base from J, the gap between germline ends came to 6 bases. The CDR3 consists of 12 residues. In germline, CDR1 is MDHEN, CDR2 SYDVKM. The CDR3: CASSPGSYEQYF. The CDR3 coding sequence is TGTGCCAGCAGTCCAGGGTCCTACGAGCAGTACTTC.

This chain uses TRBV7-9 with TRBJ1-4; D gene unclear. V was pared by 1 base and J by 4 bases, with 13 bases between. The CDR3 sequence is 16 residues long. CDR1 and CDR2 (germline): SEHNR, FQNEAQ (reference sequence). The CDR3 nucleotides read TGTGCCAGCAGCTTAGGGTTCCAGACTCTTAATGAAAAACTGTTTTTT. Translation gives CASSLGFQTLNEKLFF.

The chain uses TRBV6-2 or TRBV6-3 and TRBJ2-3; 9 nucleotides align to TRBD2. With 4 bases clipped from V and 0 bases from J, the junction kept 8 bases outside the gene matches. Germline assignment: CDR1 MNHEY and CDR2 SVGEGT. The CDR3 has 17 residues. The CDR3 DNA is TGTGCCAGCAGTTCCCTAGCGGGGCTCGCTAGCACAGATACGCAGTATTTT. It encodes CASSSLAGLASTDTQYF.

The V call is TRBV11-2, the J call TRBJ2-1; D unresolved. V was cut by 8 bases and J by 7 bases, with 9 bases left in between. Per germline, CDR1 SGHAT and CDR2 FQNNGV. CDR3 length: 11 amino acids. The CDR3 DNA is TGTGCCAGCGGCGGATGGAATGAGCAGTTCTTC. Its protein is CASGGWNEQFF.

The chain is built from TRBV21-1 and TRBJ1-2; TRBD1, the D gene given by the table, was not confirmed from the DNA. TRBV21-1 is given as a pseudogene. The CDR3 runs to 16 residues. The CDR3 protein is CASSFLQGALDYGYTF. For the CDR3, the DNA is TGTGCCAGCAGCTTCCTACAGGGGGCGCTAGACTATGGCTACACCTTC.

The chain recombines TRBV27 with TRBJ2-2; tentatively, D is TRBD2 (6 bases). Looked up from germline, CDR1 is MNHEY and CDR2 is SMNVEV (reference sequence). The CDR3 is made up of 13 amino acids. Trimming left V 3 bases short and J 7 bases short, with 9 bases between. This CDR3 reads CASSFGGLGELFF. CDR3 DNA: TGTGCCAGCAGTTTCGGAGGGCTCGGGGAGCTGTTTTTT.

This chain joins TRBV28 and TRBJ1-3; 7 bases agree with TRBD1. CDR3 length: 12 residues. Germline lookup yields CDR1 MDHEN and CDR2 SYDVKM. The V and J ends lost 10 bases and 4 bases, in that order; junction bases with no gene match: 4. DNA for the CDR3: TGTGCCACTACGGGACAGGGAAACACCATATATTTT. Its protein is CATTGQGNTIYF.

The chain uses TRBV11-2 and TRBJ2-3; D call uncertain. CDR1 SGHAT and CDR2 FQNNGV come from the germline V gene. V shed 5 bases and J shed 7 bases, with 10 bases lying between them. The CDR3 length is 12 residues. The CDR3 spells CASSTEGNTQYF. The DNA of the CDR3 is TGTGCCAGCAGCACAGAAGGAAATACGCAGTATTTT.

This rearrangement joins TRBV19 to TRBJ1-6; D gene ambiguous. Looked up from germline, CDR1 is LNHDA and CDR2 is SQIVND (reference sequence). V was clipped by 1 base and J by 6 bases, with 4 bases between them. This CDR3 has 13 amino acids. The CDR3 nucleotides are TGTGCCAGTAGTATAGGCAGTAATTCACCCCTCCACTTT. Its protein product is CASSIGSNSPLHF.

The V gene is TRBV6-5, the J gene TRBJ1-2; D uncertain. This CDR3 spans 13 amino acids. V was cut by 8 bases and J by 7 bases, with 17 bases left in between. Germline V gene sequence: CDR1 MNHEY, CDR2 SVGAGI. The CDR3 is CASAKVSPGGYTF. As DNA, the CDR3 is TGTGCCAGCGCTAAGGTTAGCCCGGGTGGCTACACCTTC.

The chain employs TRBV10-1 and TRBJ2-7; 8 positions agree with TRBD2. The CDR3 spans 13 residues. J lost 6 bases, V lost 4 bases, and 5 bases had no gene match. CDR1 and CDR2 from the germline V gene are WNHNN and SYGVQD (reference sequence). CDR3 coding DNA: TGCGCCAGCAGTGGGACTAGCTCTGGCGAGCAGTACTTC. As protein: CASSGTSSGEQYF.